The rows below give T cell receptor beta chains drawn from one sample of a study of blood T cells in healthy people across ages. TCRdb reprocessed the 5' RACE reads with MiXCR, giving one entry per CDR3 protein. The sample has over 1.5 million distinct CDR3 sequences; roughly 49% are singletons. The sequencing sample was made of blood. Receptor source: a woman aged 40 to 49 in good health. The CDR3 runs from the conserved cysteine through the conserved F or W. The D gene is left open where the match is weak. Clone size is stated in some rows and not others, as once, few, many or a class when expanded.

d_call: TRBD2; v_call: TRBV4-3; j_call: TRBJ2-1; clone_size: -; cdr3_aa: CASSPAGGRNEQFF; cdr3_nt: TGCGCCAGCAGCCCTGCGGGGGGGCGAAATGAGCAGTTCTTC
d_call: -; v_call: TRBV27; j_call: TRBJ2-1; clone_size: -; cdr3_aa: CASSSVLGAYNEQFF; cdr3_nt: TGTGCCAGCAGTTCCGTCTTAGGGGCGTACAATGAGCAGTTCTTC
d_call: TRBD1; v_call: TRBV29-1; j_call: TRBJ2-7; clone_size: -; cdr3_aa: CSVEEGWDRREQYF; cdr3_nt: TGCAGCGTTGAAGAGGGGTGGGACAGGCGCGAGCAGTACTTC
d_call: -; v_call: TRBV28; j_call: TRBJ2-1; clone_size: -; cdr3_aa: CASISRSSYNEQFF; cdr3_nt: TGTGCCAGCATCAGCAGGAGCTCCTACAATGAGCAGTTCTTC
d_call: TRBD2; v_call: TRBV4-3; j_call: TRBJ2-3; clone_size: once; cdr3_aa: CASSHGPGLGVTDTQYF; cdr3_nt: TGCGCCAGCAGCCACGGCCCGGGACTAGGGGTCACAGATACGCAGTATTTT
d_call: TRBD1; v_call: TRBV7-9; j_call: TRBJ1-4; clone_size: -; cdr3_aa: CASSSVKGAREKLFF; cdr3_nt: TGTGCCAGCAGCTCGGTGAAGGGGGCAAGGGAAAAACTGTTTTTT
d_call: -; v_call: TRBV6-5; j_call: TRBJ2-5; clone_size: -; cdr3_aa: CASSYSPVGGKQETQYF; cdr3_nt: TGTGCCAGCAGTTACTCCCCTGTGGGGGGTAAGCAAGAGACCCAGTACTTC
d_call: -; v_call: TRBV5-1; j_call: TRBJ2-3; clone_size: -; cdr3_aa: CASSLVVGGGNTQYF; cdr3_nt: TGCGCCAGCAGCTTGGTAGTAGGTGGAGGAAATACGCAGTATTTT
d_call: TRBD1; v_call: TRBV5-5; j_call: TRBJ1-1; clone_size: few; cdr3_aa: CASSLGQGFEAFF; cdr3_nt: TGTGCCAGCAGCTTGGGACAGGGTTTTGAAGCTTTCTTT
d_call: TRBD1; v_call: TRBV5-1; j_call: TRBJ2-5; clone_size: -; cdr3_aa: CASRRNTGGLVDEQYF; cdr3_nt: TGCGCCAGCAGAAGGAATACAGGGGGTCTGGTCGATGAGCAGTACTTC
d_call: TRBD2; v_call: TRBV6-2/TRBV6-3; j_call: TRBJ2-7; clone_size: -; cdr3_aa: CASSYRGLTYEQYF; cdr3_nt: TGTGCCAGCAGTTACCGGGGACTAACCTACGAGCAGTACTTC
d_call: -; v_call: TRBV18; j_call: TRBJ2-7; clone_size: -; cdr3_aa: CASSPPSGAKSSEQYF; cdr3_nt: TGTGCCAGCTCACCACCCTCAGGGGCTAAATCGTCCGAGCAGTACTTC
d_call: TRBD1; v_call: TRBV10-3; j_call: TRBJ2-5; clone_size: -; cdr3_aa: CAISERQGSETQYF; cdr3_nt: TGTGCCATCAGTGAGAGACAGGGGTCCGAGACCCAGTACTTC
d_call: -; v_call: TRBV6-2/TRBV6-3; j_call: TRBJ1-5; clone_size: -; cdr3_aa: CASNPGNQPQHF; cdr3_nt: TGTGCCAGCAATCCAGGCAATCAGCCCCAGCATTTT